Many counts were recorded for the clone carrying this TCR beta chain. Trimming pared 8 bases from V and 3 bases from J, leaving 16 bases between. The CDR3 loop spans 15 amino acids. This entry comes from a study of patients and donors after allogeneic stem cell transplantation. Each CDR3 protein gets one entry after TCRdb re-called the RT-PCR reads with MiXCR. Among 800,000 to 1,000,000 distinct CDR3 sequences listed, roughly 18% were seen once. The chain carries TRBV12-3 or TRBV12-4 and TRBJ2-2; D is ambiguous. This sequence originates from a human donor who was either an allogeneic HSCT recipient or a stem cell or donor lymphocyte infusion donor (not recorded which). It is not recorded whose cells these are; they may come from a transplant donor. The sample consisted of blood, either unsorted or a sorted T cell fraction (not recorded which). As DNA, the CDR3 is TGTGCCAGCTCCAACGGACGGTTTCACACCGGGGAGCTGTTTTTT. Residues: CASSNGRFHTGELFF.